The 9 T cell receptor beta chains listed next were all sequenced from one sample in a study of T cells in narcolepsy. Libraries were prepared by immunoSEQ multiplex PCR; TCRdb keeps only in-frame clonotypes and omits some of them. Seen here are fewer than 35,000 clones, around four fifths observed once, and the top ten hold roughly 0.7%. What was sequenced was memory (CD45RA-) CD4+ T cells from blood. The receptors originated from a human donor in good health.

The CDR3 spells CASSAGVAEAFF. DNA of the CDR3: TGTGCCAGCAGTGCAGGGGTGGCTGAAGCTTTCTTT. The chain couples TRBV6-1 to TRBJ1-1, with D possibly TRBD1 on 6 matching bases. In germline, CDR1 is MNHNS, CDR2 SASEGT. The germline V and J ends were trimmed by 4 bases and 6 bases, with 9 bases remaining between them. This CDR3 region has 12 residues.

J is TRBJ2-1 and V is TRBV5-1, with unresolved D. The germline V gene encodes CDR1 SGHRS and CDR2 YFSETQ. V lost 0 bases, J lost 10 bases, and 11 bases lay in between. The CDR3 contains 13 residues. CDR3 nucleotides: TGCGCCAGCAGCTTGGAGGGTGGTGCGGAGCAGTTCTTC. Protein sequence: CASSLEGGAEQFF.

The rearrangement links TRBV27 to TRBJ2-2, with D tentatively TRBD1 (6 bases). With 8 bases removed from V and 7 bases from J, the gap between germline ends came to 23 bases. This CDR3 is 16 amino acids long. Germline CDR1 is MNHEY and CDR2 is SMNVEV (reference sequence). The CDR3 DNA reads TGTGCCAGCTCATCCGCAGGGGCGCACGGAATCGGGGAGCTGTTTTTT. It yields the protein CASSSAGAHGIGELFF.

V is TRBV5-1 and J is TRBJ2-5; TRBD2 might be the D (5 bases). This CDR3 has 17 residues. From germline, CDR1 is SGHRS and CDR2 YFSETQ. V lost 0 bases, J lost 1 base, and 16 bases lay in between. CDR3 amino acids: CASSLAVSGGGQETQYF. Here the CDR3 DNA reads TGCGCCAGCAGCTTGGCCGTCTCAGGAGGAGGCCAAGAGACCCAGTACTTC.

V usage is TRBV14 and J usage is TRBJ2-3, with D hard to call. This CDR3 is built from 15 residues. Trimming shortened V by 4 bases and J by 4 bases, and 15 bases separated the two germline ends. Germline V lookup: CDR1 SGHDN, CDR2 FVKESK. The CDR3: CASSPRGRRPDTQYF. CDR3 nucleotides: TGTGCCAGCAGCCCCCGTGGTAGGCGGCCAGATACGCAGTATTTT.

The chain links TRBV5-1 to TRBJ2-5, with TRBD2 matching 7 bases. With 0 bases clipped from V and 5 bases from J, the junction kept 7 bases outside the gene matches. Germline-derived CDR1 and CDR2 are SGHRS and YFSETQ. This CDR3 is built from 15 residues. The CDR3 DNA is TGCGCCAGCAGCTTGGGGACTAGTCCCAGGGAGACCCAGTACTTC. This translates into CASSLGTSPRETQYF.

The chain carries TRBV5-6 and TRBJ1-3; 9 nucleotides agree with TRBD1. Germline V lookup: CDR1 SGHDT, CDR2 YYEEEE. The CDR3 covers 16 residues. Trimming removed 8 bases from V and 0 bases from J; junction bases left unmatched: 9. The CDR3 nucleotides are TGTGCCAGTAGTACAGGGGGCTACCACTCTGGAAACACCATATATTTT. Translated, it gives CASSTGGYHSGNTIYF.

This clone was observed a handful of times. This chain joins TRBV7-2 and TRBJ1-3; no firm D call. The CDR3 covers 14 residues. CDR1 and CDR2 from the germline V gene are SGHTA and FQGNSA. The ends were cut back, 1 base at V and 2 bases at J, with 6 bases in the middle. The CDR3 DNA reads TGTGCCAGCAGCTTAGGACAACCTGGAAACACCATATATTTT. It specifies CASSLGQPGNTIYF.

The J gene is TRBJ2-2, the V gene TRBV7-2; TRBD2 agrees at 7 bases. Germline CDR1 SGHTA, CDR2 FQGNSA. This CDR3 is built from 17 residues. V dropped 7 bases and J dropped 0; count of bases not matched to a gene: 11. The CDR3: CASNPRPGTTNTGELFF. DNA of the CDR3: TGTGCCAGCAACCCCCGCCCCGGGACTACGAACACCGGGGAGCTGTTTTTT.